The 24 T cell receptor beta chains listed next were all sequenced from one sample in a study of early T cells in non-severe SARS-CoV-2 infection. MiXCR, run by TCRdb on the 5' RACE reads, gives a single entry per CDR3 protein. Here the sample spans roughly 110,000 distinct CDR3 sequences, 11% being singletons. Sequencing was carried out using whole blood. Receptors originate from an adult who was a healthcare worker with PCR-confirmed SARS-CoV-2 infection or an uninfected control (not recorded which).

There are many counts of this clonotype. The chain uses TRBV18 and TRBJ1-6, with a tentative D call TRBD1 (5 bases). The CDR3 covers 16 residues. CDR1 and CDR2 (germline): KGHSH, LQKENI. The ends were cut back, 3 bases at V and 8 bases at J, with 17 bases in the middle. CDR3 bases: TGTGCCAGCTCACCGCGGGCAGGGATATCGGATTCACCCCTCCACTTT. Its protein is CASSPRAGISDSPLHF.

The gene calls are TRBV6-6 and TRBJ2-7; D perhaps matches TRBD2 (5 bases). Germline CDR1 is MNHNY and CDR2 is SVGAGI (reference sequence). Trimming shortened V by 8 bases and J by 3 bases, and 11 bases separated the two germline ends. This CDR3 is 12 amino acids long. The CDR3 is CASGPSGYEQYF. The CDR3 DNA sequence: TGTGCCAGCGGGCCCAGCGGCTACGAGCAGTACTTC.

This clonotype was recorded at least ten times. The gene calls are TRBV12-3 or TRBV12-4 and TRBJ2-6; D is uncertain. The CDR3 loop spans 15 amino acids. With 2 bases removed from V and 4 bases from J, the gap between germline ends came to 9 bases. In DNA, the CDR3 is TGTGCCAGCAGTTTAACGGCAAGCGGGGCCAACGTCCTGACTTTC. Protein: CASSLTASGANVLTF.

The rearrangement links TRBV5-1 to TRBJ2-3; tentatively, D is TRBD2 (6 bases). From germline, CDR1 is SGHRS and CDR2 YFSETQ. V was trimmed by 1 base and J by 4 bases, leaving 10 bases between them. CDR3 length equals 14 residues. The CDR3 loop is CASSLSGAADTQYF. The DNA for the CDR3 is TGCGCCAGCAGCTTGTCGGGAGCCGCAGATACGCAGTATTTT. Complete variable domain (other parts from reference TRBV5-1 and TRBJ2-3): KAGVTQTPRYLIKTRGQQVTLSCSPISGHRSVSWYQQTPGQGLQFLFEYFSETQRNKGNFPGRFSGRQFSNSRSEMNVSTLELGDSALYLCASSLSGAADTQYFGPGTRLTVL.

The chain employs TRBV5-1 and TRBJ2-3; D not certain. The V end lost 1 base, the J end lost 1 base, and 7 bases lay between the germline ends. Germline V gene lookup returns CDR1 SGHRS and CDR2 YFSETQ. This CDR3 spans 14 amino acids. This chain's CDR3 is CASSLYTGTDTQYF. The CDR3 DNA reads as TGCGCCAGCAGCTTGTACACCGGCACAGATACGCAGTATTTT. The full variable domain, rest sourced from reference TRBV5-1 and TRBJ2-3, is KAGVTQTPRYLIKTRGQQVTLSCSPISGHRSVSWYQQTPGQGLQFLFEYFSETQRNKGNFPGRFSGRQFSNSRSEMNVSTLELGDSALYLCASSLYTGTDTQYFGPGTRLTVL.

This clonotype was recorded many times. V gene TRBV10-3 combines with J gene TRBJ2-3; the D gene is possibly TRBD1 (8 bases). Trimming left V 8 bases short and J 4 bases short, with 16 bases between. Per germline, CDR1 ENHRY and CDR2 SYGVKD. The CDR3 extends over 14 amino acids. CDR3 in amino acids: CAIRGQGGPDTQYF. For the CDR3, the DNA is TGTGCCATCCGAGGACAGGGAGGGCCAGATACGCAGTATTTT.

The chain uses TRBV12-3 or TRBV12-4 and TRBJ1-3; D not certain. Trimming shortened V by 3 bases and J by 4 bases, and 7 bases separated the two germline ends. This CDR3 has 13 amino acids. The CDR3 is CASSFAGGNTIYF. As DNA, the CDR3 is TGTGCCAGCAGTTTTGCAGGCGGAAACACCATATATTTT.

This chain links TRBV12-3 or TRBV12-4 with TRBJ2-4; 7 positions agree with TRBD1. There are 14 residues in the CDR3. V lost 6 bases and J lost 3; bases outside the gene matches: 5. This CDR3 is CASSYRDSKNIQYF. CDR3 nucleotides: TGTGCCAGCAGCTACCGGGACAGCAAAAACATTCAGTACTTC.

The chain joins TRBV7-2 to TRBJ2-4, with 7 bases matching TRBD2. The CDR3 sequence is 13 residues long. Germline V gives CDR1 SGHTA, CDR2 FQGNSA. The trim removed 6 bases at V and 3 bases at J, leaving 2 bases unmatched. CDR3 amino acids: CASSSGLKNIQYF. The CDR3 DNA follows: TGTGCCAGCAGTAGCGGGCTCAAAAACATTCAGTACTTC.

This clonotype was seen only a few times. The rearrangement joins TRBV20-1 to TRBJ2-7, with 7 bases fitting TRBD1. With 3 bases clipped from V and 2 bases from J, the junction kept 4 bases outside the gene matches. The CDR3 loop spans 13 amino acids. The germline V gene encodes CDR1 DFQATT and CDR2 SNEGSKA (reference sequence). CDR3 region: CSASSGTAYEQYF. The CDR3 region has the DNA TGCAGTGCTAGTTCCGGGACAGCCTACGAGCAGTACTTC.

This clonotype was counted at least ten times. The gene calls are TRBV4-3 and TRBJ2-3, with TRBD2 matching over 8 bases. The CDR3 runs 14 residues. Trimming removed 3 bases from V and 6 bases from J; junction bases left unmatched: 5. CDR1 is LGHNA and CDR2 is YSLEER in the germline V gene. CDR3 region: CASSQGLVTDTQYF. The CDR3 DNA sequence: TGCGCCAGCAGCCAGGGACTAGTTACGGATACGCAGTATTTT.

This clonotype showed up just a few times. The CDR3 DNA sequence: TGTGCCAGTACCCCTGGACTAGCGCGACTCACCGGGGAGCTGTTTTTT. Translating it yields CASTPGLARLTGELFF. The chain is built from TRBV19 and TRBJ2-2; 9 bases line up with TRBD2. The CDR3 runs to 16 residues. The junction had 10 bases not matched to a gene; V was cut back by 7 bases and J by 4 bases. CDR1 is LNHDA and CDR2 is SQIVND in the germline V gene (reference sequence).

This clonotype was detected many times. This chain links TRBV24-1 with TRBJ2-1, with D unresolved. V was cut by 1 base and J by 5 bases, with 14 bases left in between. CDR3 length: 16 residues. The germline V gene has CDR1 KGHDR and CDR2 SFDVKD. CDR3 residues: CATSDFPASSDNEQFF. CDR3 bases: TGTGCCACCAGTGATTTCCCAGCTTCAAGCGACAATGAGCAGTTCTTC.

Many counts were recorded for this clonotype. This chain uses TRBV20-1 with TRBJ2-3; possible D gene TRBD2, 5 bases. Germline V gives CDR1 DFQATT, CDR2 SNEGSKA (reference sequence). V lost 3 bases, J lost 0 bases, and 13 bases lay in between. The CDR3 length is 15 residues. The CDR3 protein is CSARRASASTDTQYF. The CDR3 DNA follows: TGCAGTGCTAGGAGGGCGAGCGCTAGCACAGATACGCAGTATTTT.

This clonotype was seen more than once but under ten times. V gene TRBV6-1 combines with J gene TRBJ1-5; D call uncertain. The V gene's germline CDR1 is MNHNS and CDR2 SASEGT. The ends were cut back, 2 bases at V and 0 bases at J, with 11 bases in the middle. CDR3 size: 16 residues. The CDR3 sequence: CASSEWHSGSNQPQHF. The DNA of the CDR3 is TGTGCCAGCAGTGAATGGCACAGTGGTAGCAATCAGCCCCAGCATTTT.

About this clonotype: This sequence may be a read error, since a much larger clone differs from it by one base. Given the absence of the conserved phenylalanine or tryptophan at the CDR3 end, a read error is likely. The chain carries TRBV7-9 and TRBJ2-7, with unresolved D. Between the trimmed V and J ends, which lost 5 bases and 2 bases, there was a span of 7 bases. Germline V gene sequence: CDR1 SEHNR, CDR2 FQNEAQ (reference sequence). This CDR3 has 12 residues. The CDR3 nucleotides read TGTGCCAGCAGCCGCAATCCCTACGAGCAGTACTAC. Translation gives CASSRNPYEQYY.

This clonotype was detected many times. The chain has TRBV25-1 and TRBJ2-1; tentative D call: TRBD2 (6 bases). Trimming shortened V by 6 bases and J by 3 bases, and 9 bases separated the two germline ends. The V gene's germline CDR1 is MGHDK and CDR2 SYGVNS. This CDR3 has 13 amino acids. This CDR3 is CASREGIYNEQFF. DNA for the CDR3: TGTGCCAGCAGGGAGGGGATCTACAATGAGCAGTTCTTC.

This clonotype was seen at least ten times. The rearrangement links TRBV7-9 to TRBJ2-3, with 9 bases fitting TRBD2. CDR3 length equals 15 residues. Unmatched junction bases numbered 5, after V lost 5 bases and J lost 2 bases. Germline V CDR1 and CDR2: SEHNR, FQNEAQ (reference sequence). The DNA for the CDR3 is TGTGCCAGCAGCCGGACTAGCGTGGACACAGATACGCAGTATTTT. Translated: CASSRTSVDTDTQYF.

This chain uses TRBV12-3 or TRBV12-4 with TRBJ2-3; D unclear. CDR3 length: 14 residues. Trimming took 3 bases from V and 2 from J, leaving 9 bases between them. The CDR3 DNA reads TGTGCCAGCAGTTTTGGCACCTACACAGATACGCAGTATTTT. Translating gives CASSFGTYTDTQYF.

At least ten counts were recorded for this clonotype. The chain couples TRBV28 to TRBJ2-7; D not resolved. This CDR3 is built from 14 residues. Germline-derived CDR1 and CDR2 are MDHEN and SYDVKM. V lost 3 bases and J 2 bases, leaving 11 bases between the germline ends. The CDR3 loop is CASSLRPETYEQYF. The CDR3 bases are TGTGCCAGCAGTTTGAGGCCTGAGACCTACGAGCAGTACTTC. The variable domain in full, completed from reference TRBV28 and TRBJ2-7, reads DVKVTQSSRYLVKRTGEKVFLECVQDMDHENMFWYRQDPGLGLRLIYFSYDVKMKEKGDIPEGYSVSREKKERFSLILESASTNQTSMYLCASSLRPETYEQYFGPGTRLTVT.

This clonotype was seen at least ten times. The chain has TRBV4-3 and TRBJ2-7; 9 bases match TRBD2. Germline loops: CDR1 LGHNA, CDR2 YSLEER. With 2 bases clipped from V and 6 bases from J, the junction kept 11 bases outside the gene matches. The CDR3 extends over 16 amino acids. CDR3 in DNA: TGCGCCAGCAGCCAAAACGAGGCGGGAGGGCCGTTCGAGCAGTACTTC. Residues: CASSQNEAGGPFEQYF.

This clonotype was counted ten times or more. This chain joins TRBV20-1 and TRBJ2-3; 11 nucleotides match TRBD2. The germline gives CDR1 DFQATT, CDR2 SNEGSKA (reference sequence). The junction had 1 base not matched to a gene; V was cut back by 3 bases and J by 2 bases. The CDR3 loop spans 14 amino acids. The CDR3 DNA follows: TGCAGTGCTAGGACTAGCGGGGTCACAGATACGCAGTATTTT. It codes for CSARTSGVTDTQYF.

The sample holds many counts of this clonotype. The chain joins TRBV12-3 or TRBV12-4 to TRBJ2-1; 10 positions agree with TRBD2. The length of the CDR3 is 15 residues. The junction had 4 bases not matched to a gene; V was cut back by 2 bases and J by 6 bases. The CDR3 sequence is CASSLLAGGLNEQFF. The CDR3 DNA sequence: TGTGCCAGCAGTTTATTAGCGGGAGGCCTCAATGAGCAGTTCTTC.

Written as DNA, the CDR3 is TGTGCCAGCAGCGGAAATGATTCACCCCTCCACTTT. This translates into CASSGNDSPLHF. This rearrangement joins TRBV11-2 to TRBJ1-6; no reliable D call. V lost 5 bases to trimming and J lost 8 bases, with 7 bases between them. There are 12 residues in the CDR3. The germline V gene has CDR1 SGHAT and CDR2 FQNNGV.